The TCR beta chain described here comes from a study of PD-1 blockade in classical Hodgkin lymphoma. The germline V gene encodes CDR1 MNHNS and CDR2 SASEGT. V was shortened by 6 bases and J by 1 base, with 10 bases between the two germline ends. This CDR3 region has 14 residues. Findings and caveats of the study: CD4+ but not CD8+ TCR diversity rose significantly by C4D1. Anyone who began nivolumab under 1 year after ASCT was excluded.

With regard to this clone: The antigen remains unidentified.

Sequenced by immunoSEQ multiplex PCR; TCRdb stores in-frame clones only, minus some. The top ten clones hold about a fifth of a sample with approximately 21,000 clones, over 65% of them seen once. In every patient, relapse followed autologous stem cell transplantation, while exposure to brentuximab vedotin differed. This sequence joins TRBV6-1 and TRBJ1-3; possibly TRBD1 for D (6 bases). The clonotype comes from a human donor with classical Hodgkin lymphoma. This specimen was peripheral blood mononuclear cells (PBMCs), taken at baseline. CDR3 loop: CASREQGSGNTIYF. In nucleotides, the CDR3 is TGTGCCAGCAGAGAACAGGGTTCTGGAAACACCATATATTTT.